The 20 T cell receptor beta chains below all came from one sample that was sequenced in a study of shared clonotypes between healthy human individuals. Some clones are missing from TCRdb's copy, which holds only in-frame ones; the method was immunoSEQ multiplex PCR. The sample has 600,000 or so clones, approximately 96% seen once. Naive CD8 cells were CD45RO-negative, positively selected for CCR7, excluding terminally differentiated effector memory CD45RA+ cells. Sequenced input: naive CD8+ T cells sorted from blood. The receptors shown here come from a woman aged 25 to 39 in good health.

V is TRBV13 and J is TRBJ2-3; D call uncertain. Germline CDR1 reads PRHDT; CDR2 reads FYEKMQ (reference sequence). This CDR3 is 13 amino acids long. V lost 0 bases and J lost 4, with 5 bases in between. CDR3 bases: TGTGCCAGCAGCTTAGGCTTAGCAGATACGCAGTATTTT. Encoded protein: CASSLGLADTQYF.

The rearrangement joins TRBV5-6 to TRBJ2-7; D gene ambiguous. Trimming cost V 7 bases and J 0 bases, with 14 bases left between them. Germline-derived CDR1 and CDR2 are SGHDT and YYEEEE. There are 14 residues in the CDR3. CDR3 loop: CASSLPDRSYEQYF. Here the CDR3 DNA reads TGTGCCAGCTCTCTCCCCGACCGCTCCTACGAGCAGTACTTC. Complete variable domain (other parts from reference TRBV5-6 and TRBJ2-7): DAGVTQSPTHLIKTRGQQVTLRCSPKSGHDTVSWYQQALGQGPQFIFQYYEEEERQRGNFPDRFSGHQFPNYSSELNVNALLLGDSALYLCASSLPDRSYEQYFGPGTRLTVT.

This chain connects TRBV18 to TRBJ2-7; D is uncertain. This CDR3 is built from 13 residues. CDR1 KGHSH and CDR2 LQKENI come from the germline V gene. Trimming removed 0 bases from V and 3 bases from J, with 6 bases in between. DNA of the CDR3: TGTGCCAGCTCACCACCCGTCGACTACGAGCAGTACTTC. Protein: CASSPPVDYEQYF.

This sequence joins TRBV14 and TRBJ2-7; D possibly corresponds to TRBD2 (6 bases). Deletions cut 0 bases from V and 6 bases from J, with 15 bases between. Germline CDR1 and CDR2: SGHDN and FVKESK. The CDR3 totals 15 residues. CDR3: CASSQDEEGPGEQYF. Written as DNA, the CDR3 is TGTGCCAGCAGCCAAGATGAGGAGGGTCCCGGCGAGCAGTACTTC.

Concerning this clone: The same CDR3 also results from other DNA sequences found in this sample. The chain recombines TRBV13 with TRBJ2-1, with TRBD1 matching over 9 bases. V shed 0 bases, J shed 6 bases, and the junction held 3 bases outside the gene matches. Germline-derived CDR1 and CDR2 are PRHDT and FYEKMQ (reference sequence). This CDR3 is 15 amino acids long. CDR3 nucleotide sequence: TGTGCCAGCAGCTTAGGGGGACAGGGAGGCAATGAGCAGTTCTTC. Translated, it gives CASSLGGQGGNEQFF. The full variable domain, with the rest looked up from reference TRBV13 and TRBJ2-1, is AAGVIQSPRHLIKEKRETATLKCYPIPRHDTVYWYQQGPGQDPQFLISFYEKMQSDKGSIPDRFSAQQFSDYHSELNMSSLELGDSALYFCASSLGGQGGNEQFFGPGTRLTVL.

This chain uses TRBV11-2 with TRBJ2-7; D is ambiguous. Germline loops: CDR1 SGHAT, CDR2 FQNNGV. The CDR3 length is 14 residues. The V and J ends lost 0 bases and 4 bases respectively, with 10 bases between them. CDR3 coding DNA: TGTGCCAGCAGCTTAGACTTAGGGTTGTACGAGCAGTACTTC. Amino acid sequence: CASSLDLGLYEQYF.

V and J are TRBV5-1 and TRBJ2-7; TRBD1 aligns across 8 bases. The J segment lost 4 bases and the V segment lost 0 bases, leaving 3 bases of the junction unmatched. Germline assignment: CDR1 SGHRS and CDR2 YFSETQ. The CDR3 loop spans 14 amino acids. The CDR3 loop is CASSLEGQVYEQYF. The CDR3 DNA reads TGCGCCAGCAGCTTGGAGGGACAGGTTTACGAGCAGTACTTC.

This chain uses TRBV27 with TRBJ2-1; 7 bases are shared with TRBD2. V was pared by 3 bases and J by 7 bases, with 3 bases of the junction left unmatched. The CDR3 runs to 13 residues. Germline CDR1 is MNHEY and CDR2 is SMNVEV (reference sequence). CDR3 nucleotide sequence: TGTGCCAGCAGTTTCCCCGGGAGGAATGAGCAGTTCTTC. It yields the protein CASSFPGRNEQFF.

This chain uses TRBV30 with TRBJ2-1; the D is unclear. This CDR3 has 13 amino acids. CDR1 is GTSNPN and CDR2 is SVGIG in the germline V gene (reference sequence). Trimming took 0 bases from V and 5 from J, leaving 8 bases between them. The CDR3 is CAWSVHFNNEQFF. DNA for the CDR3: TGTGCCTGGAGTGTACACTTTAACAATGAGCAGTTCTTC.

This clone has only one observation. The chain uses TRBV4-1 and TRBJ2-1; D might be TRBD1 or TRBD2, each matching 5 bases. Trimming took 4 bases from V and 0 from J, leaving 19 bases between them. Per germline, CDR1 MGHRA and CDR2 YSYEKL. CDR3 length: 18 residues. Written as DNA, the CDR3 is TGCGCCAGCAGCCTACCCCTTGAGGGGACGAGCTCCTACAATGAGCAGTTCTTC. Protein: CASSLPLEGTSSYNEQFF.

This chain joins TRBV5-1 and TRBJ2-7; 13 nucleotides match TRBD2. The junction had 10 bases not matched to a gene; V was cut back by 0 bases and J by 4 bases. The germline V gene has CDR1 SGHRS and CDR2 YFSETQ. This CDR3 is built from 18 residues. CDR3 sequence (DNA): TGCGCCAGCAGCTTGGTGTGGACTAGCGGGAGACCGAGGTACGAGCAGTACTTC. Protein: CASSLVWTSGRPRYEQYF.

The chain recombines TRBV4-1 with TRBJ2-7, with D maybe TRBD2 (6 bases). The CDR3 contains 16 residues. Trimming stripped 0 bases from V and 0 bases from J, with 12 bases between. Germline values: CDR1 MGHRA, CDR2 YSYEKL. CDR3 in amino acids: CASSQEAAGRSYEQYF. CDR3 DNA sequence: TGCGCCAGCAGCCAAGAGGCGGCGGGACGCTCCTACGAGCAGTACTTC.

This clone was seen only once. This chain uses TRBV4-1 with TRBJ2-7, with 11 nucleotides matching TRBD2. The V and J ends lost 2 bases and 2 bases, in that order; junction bases with no gene match: 5. Looked up from germline, CDR1 is MGHRA and CDR2 is YSYEKL. The CDR3 has 16 residues. CDR3 loop: CASSQLAGGTTYEQYF. CDR3 DNA: TGCGCCAGCAGCCAACTAGCGGGAGGAACCACCTACGAGCAGTACTTC.

This chain connects TRBV9 to TRBJ2-7, with 8 bases lining up with TRBD2. CDR3 size: 15 residues. The trim removed 3 bases at V and 2 bases at J, leaving 7 bases unmatched. Germline loops: CDR1 SGDLS, CDR2 YYNGEE. The CDR3 bases are TGTGCCAGCAGCGCTACTAGCGGAGGGACCTACGAGCAGTACTTC. This encodes CASSATSGGTYEQYF.

V gene TRBV4-1 combines with J gene TRBJ2-5; 9 bases map to TRBD2. The CDR3 covers 19 residues. Germline CDR1 MGHRA, CDR2 YSYEKL. J gave up 2 bases and V 0 bases, and 13 bases lay outside the gene matches. CDR3 sequence: CASSQDLVAGVNWQETQYF. In nucleotides, the CDR3 is TGCGCCAGCAGCCAAGATCTCGTAGCGGGAGTGAATTGGCAAGAGACCCAGTACTTC.

The chain employs TRBV7-9 and TRBJ1-1, with 8 bases lining up with TRBD1. This CDR3 contains 14 residues. CDR1 and CDR2 (germline): SEHNR, FQNEAQ (reference sequence). V lost 6 bases and J lost 4; bases outside the gene matches: 7. This chain's CDR3 is CASRPGQAGTEAFF. DNA of the CDR3: TGTGCCAGCAGACCGGGACAGGCCGGCACTGAAGCTTTCTTT. Looking up the rest from reference TRBV7-9 and TRBJ1-1 gives the full variable domain: DTGVSQNPRHKITKRGQNVTFRCDPISEHNRLYWYRQTLGQGPEFLTYFQNEAQLEKSRLLSDRFSAERPKGSFSTLEIQRTEQGDSAMYLCASRPGQAGTEAFFGQGTRLTVV.

The chain recombines TRBV28 with TRBJ2-1; a possible D gene is TRBD1 (6 bases). The V end lost 4 bases, the J end lost 2 bases, and 12 bases lay between the germline ends. The CDR3 extends over 15 amino acids. The germline CDR1 and CDR2 sequences are MDHEN and SYDVKM. This CDR3 is CASSSDRTTYNEQFF. CDR3 nucleotides: TGTGCCAGCAGTTCGGACAGAACAACCTACAATGAGCAGTTCTTC.

The chain employs TRBV2 and TRBJ2-7, with 8 bases aligning to TRBD2. In germline, CDR1 is SNHLY, CDR2 FYNNEI. Trimming at V came to 4 bases and at J to 4 bases, leaving 12 bases not matched to a gene. The CDR3 length is 16 residues. The CDR3 here is CASSAPLQRELYEQYF. The CDR3 nucleotides read TGTGCCAGCAGTGCCCCCCTCCAGCGGGAGTTGTACGAGCAGTACTTC.

Of note for this clone: Distinct nucleotide sequences in the sample also encode this CDR3. The chain uses TRBV29-1 and TRBJ2-2; D not resolved. The CDR3 loop spans 12 amino acids. The germline CDR1 and CDR2 sequences are SQVTM and ANQGSEA. V was pared by 4 bases and J by 3 bases, with 6 bases between. CDR3 amino acids: CSVVWDTGELFF. Written as DNA, the CDR3 is TGCAGCGTTGTATGGGACACCGGGGAGCTGTTTTTT.

The chain couples TRBV6-5 to TRBJ2-3; possibly TRBD1 for D (5 bases). Trimming cost V 2 bases and J 1 base, with 10 bases left between them. Looked up from germline, CDR1 is MNHEY and CDR2 is SVGAGI. The CDR3 extends over 15 amino acids. The CDR3 DNA reads TGTGCCAGCAGTTACGGGGCTTTAGGCACAGATACGCAGTATTTT. Translation: CASSYGALGTDTQYF.